This TCR beta chain was observed in a study of identical twins. General study points: Twin pairs had excess sharing that was weaker in beta out-of-frame sequences. Twin-shared out-of-frame alpha sequences were enriched for low generation probability.

This clonotype was detected ten times or more. The antigen is not known. In TCRdb, the 5' RACE reads were re-called with MiXCR into one record per CDR3 protein. The sample shows about 220,000 distinct CDR3 sequences, around 8.1% of them seen only once. The germline V gene encodes CDR1 LGHNA and CDR2 YSLEER. The CDR3 runs 14 residues. V was clipped by 0 bases and J by 7 bases, with 9 bases between them. The data were also submitted as part of a second study, on yellow fever vaccine responses in identical twins.

The chain uses TRBV4-3 and TRBJ2-2; weak D call: TRBD1 (5 bases). Material: memory (CD45RO+) T cells sorted from blood. The TCR originated in a young woman in good health. The CDR3 DNA follows: TGCGCCAGCAGCCAAGATGGGGCGAACGGGGAGCTGTTTTTT. This translates into CASSQDGANGELFF.